This entry lists 22 T cell receptor beta chains sequenced from one sample in a study of shared clonotypes between healthy human individuals. Method: immunoSEQ multiplex PCR; TCRdb's copy keeps in-frame clones and lacks some. The data contain roughly 1,100,000 clones, more than 65% of them singletons. The specimen sequenced was memory CD4+ T cells sorted from blood. Regarding subset: CD45RA-negative fraction. The receptors stem from a young man in good health.

The rearrangement uses TRBV7-9 and TRBJ1-1; unclear D gene. Germline CDR1 SEHNR, CDR2 FQNEAQ (reference sequence). Trimming left V 0 bases short and J 8 bases short, with 10 bases between. This CDR3 spans 13 amino acids. CDR3 sequence (DNA): TGTGCCAGCAGCTTAGCGGGTCCTTTCGAAGCTTTCTTT. It encodes CASSLAGPFEAFF.

The gene calls are TRBV4-3 and TRBJ2-7; 8 bases align to TRBD2. V shed 1 base, J shed 2 bases, and the junction held 1 base outside the gene matches. The CDR3 runs 14 residues. CDR1 LGHNA and CDR2 YSLEER come from the germline V gene. The CDR3 nucleotides read TGCGCCAGCAGCCAAGCGGGAGGGCCCTACGAGCAGTACTTC. Its protein product is CASSQAGGPYEQYF.

The CDR3 spells CASSPRTSGITGELFF. The CDR3, as DNA: TGTGCCAGCAGCCCTAGGACTAGCGGGATTACCGGGGAGCTGTTTTTT. This chain connects TRBV7-9 to TRBJ2-2, with 12 bases lining up with TRBD2. Germline V gene data show CDR1 as SEHNR and CDR2 as FQNEAQ (reference sequence). V shed 5 bases and J 5 bases; nucleotides not matched to a gene: 6. The CDR3 has 16 amino acids.

This clone occurred a few times. V is TRBV10-3 and J is TRBJ2-3; D is unresolved. Trimming pared 4 bases from V and 2 bases from J, leaving 13 bases between. CDR1 and CDR2 (germline): ENHRY, SYGVKD. The CDR3 is 15 amino acids. The CDR3 is CAISGARSNTDTQYF. CDR3 coding DNA: TGTGCCATCAGTGGAGCGCGGTCCAACACAGATACGCAGTATTTT.

V gene TRBV30 combines with J gene TRBJ1-2; D remains unclear. The CDR3 totals 14 residues. Germline V gene lookup returns CDR1 GTSNPN and CDR2 SVGIG (reference sequence). Trimming left V 4 bases short and J 3 bases short, with 15 bases between. This CDR3 reads CAWKPTGSYYGYTF. The CDR3 region has the DNA TGTGCCTGGAAGCCCACGGGCAGCTACTATGGCTACACCTTC.

There are a few counts of this clone. The rearrangement links TRBV27 to TRBJ1-2; D is uncertain. Germline loops: CDR1 MNHEY, CDR2 SMNVEV (reference sequence). V was clipped by 1 base and J by 9 bases, with 18 bases between them. The CDR3 has 15 amino acids. CDR3 protein: CASSLYARRVERYTF. Here the CDR3 DNA reads TGTGCCAGCAGTTTATACGCCAGGAGGGTTGAGCGCTACACCTTC.

The rearrangement links TRBV28 to TRBJ1-1; 8 bases agree with TRBD1. V shed 7 bases and J 0 bases; nucleotides not matched to a gene: 10. Germline lookup yields CDR1 MDHEN and CDR2 SYDVKM. There are 16 residues in the CDR3. In nucleotides, the CDR3 is TGTGCCAGCACCGCAACCGGGACAGGCATGAACACTGAAGCTTTCTTT. Amino acids: CASTATGTGMNTEAFF.

This chain links TRBV14 with TRBJ2-5; 8 bases align to TRBD2. The CDR3 runs 16 residues. V trimming: 4 bases; J trimming: 5 bases; junction bases outside the gene matches: 12. CDR1 is SGHDN and CDR2 is FVKESK in the germline V gene. The CDR3 sequence is CASSRGRSGSFETQYF. CDR3 nucleotide sequence: TGTGCCAGCAGCCGAGGTCGAAGCGGGAGTTTTGAGACCCAGTACTTC.

The chain links TRBV7-3 to TRBJ2-1, with 8 positions matching TRBD2. Trimming cost V 3 bases and J 6 bases; bases outside gene matches: 10. This CDR3 has 16 residues. Germline CDR1 SGHTA, CDR2 FQGTGA. CDR3 in DNA: TGTGCCAGCAGCTTGACCGGGACTAGGGGCTCCAATGAGCAGTTCTTC. It codes for CASSLTGTRGSNEQFF.

V is TRBV6-1 and J is TRBJ2-7; D not resolved. This CDR3 is built from 17 residues. Germline-derived CDR1 and CDR2 are MNHNS and SASEGT. The V and J ends lost 1 base and 0 bases respectively, with 16 bases between them. This CDR3 reads CASSEVRNPPSSYEQYF. The CDR3 region has the DNA TGTGCCAGCAGTGAAGTTAGAAACCCGCCTTCCTCCTACGAGCAGTACTTC.

The gene calls are TRBV30 and TRBJ1-5; 9 nucleotides align to TRBD1. With V trimmed by 4 bases and J by 4 bases, 8 bases remained unmatched. CDR1 is GTSNPN and CDR2 is SVGIG in the germline V gene (reference sequence). The length of the CDR3 is 15 residues. CDR3 nucleotide sequence: TGTGCCTGGACGGGGACAGGGAAGAGGAATCAGCCCCAGCATTTT. Encoded protein: CAWTGTGKRNQPQHF.

The chain couples TRBV19 to TRBJ2-1; D is possibly TRBD1 (6 bases). The germline CDR1 and CDR2 sequences are LNHDA and SQIVND (reference sequence). The CDR3 runs to 14 residues. Trimming pared 3 bases from V and 9 bases from J, leaving 15 bases between. The CDR3 protein is CASSIEQGVGEQFF. In DNA form, the CDR3 reads TGTGCCAGTAGTATTGAACAGGGAGTTGGTGAGCAGTTCTTC.

The genes are TRBV5-1 and TRBJ2-5; TRBD1 matches 7 bases. Unmatched junction bases numbered 6, after V lost 0 bases and J lost 4 bases. The CDR3 spans 15 residues. Germline CDR1 is SGHRS and CDR2 is YFSETQ. CDR3 DNA sequence: TGCGCCAGCAGCTTGGGGGCGGCAGGGGGAGAGACCCAGTACTTC. This codes for CASSLGAAGGETQYF.

The V call is TRBV30, the J call TRBJ2-1, with D unclear. V was clipped by 0 bases and J by 7 bases, with 7 bases between them. The CDR3 is made up of 12 amino acids. Germline CDR1 is GTSNPN and CDR2 is SVGIG (reference sequence). The CDR3 protein is CAWSVRENEQFF. The CDR3 DNA is TGTGCCTGGAGTGTACGAGAGAATGAGCAGTTCTTC.

This clone was picked up many times. The J gene is TRBJ2-7, the V gene TRBV5-6; 9 nucleotides line up with TRBD1. Germline V CDR1 and CDR2: SGHDT, YYEEEE. This CDR3 comprises 16 residues. V was clipped by 4 bases and J by 5 bases; unmatched bases: 13. The chain's CDR3 is CASSANRGRGTDEQYF. Written as DNA, the CDR3 is TGTGCCAGCAGCGCTAACAGGGGGCGCGGTACCGACGAGCAGTACTTC. Drawing the rest from reference TRBV5-6 and TRBJ2-7, the complete variable domain is DAGVTQSPTHLIKTRGQQVTLRCSPKSGHDTVSWYQQALGQGPQFIFQYYEEEERQRGNFPDRFSGHQFPNYSSELNVNALLLGDSALYLCASSANRGRGTDEQYFGPGTRLTVT.

This clone was observed a handful of times. The CDR3 region is CASSFRGAVDEQYF. The CDR3 region has the DNA TGCGCCAGCAGCTTTCGGGGCGCGGTGGACGAGCAGTACTTC. This chain connects TRBV5-1 to TRBJ2-7, with D tentatively TRBD1 or TRBD2 (5 bases each). CDR1 and CDR2 (germline): SGHRS, YFSETQ. The CDR3 has 14 residues. The V and J ends lost 2 bases and 5 bases respectively, with 14 bases between them.

This chain joins TRBV6-1 and TRBJ2-2; 9 bases line up with TRBD2. The CDR3 has 16 amino acids. Trimming removed 2 bases from V and 7 bases from J; junction bases left unmatched: 8. Germline lookup yields CDR1 MNHNS and CDR2 SASEGT. The chain's CDR3 is CASSERGGGAGGELFF. CDR3 DNA sequence: TGTGCCAGCAGTGAAAGAGGCGGGGGGGCTGGCGGGGAGCTGTTTTTT.

The chain combines TRBV18 with TRBJ1-1; 7 nucleotides align to TRBD1. The germline CDR1 and CDR2 sequences are KGHSH and LQKENI. Trimming took 5 bases from V and 1 from J; bases not matched to a gene: 7. The CDR3 is made up of 15 amino acids. The CDR3 region is CASSGQQGRNTEAFF. The CDR3 nucleotides are TGTGCCAGCTCAGGCCAACAGGGGAGGAACACTGAAGCTTTCTTT.

The J gene is TRBJ1-4, the V gene TRBV28; D not resolved. Trimming removed 6 bases at V and 7 bases at J, with 15 bases between. Per the germline V gene, CDR1 is MDHEN and CDR2 is SYDVKM. This CDR3 has 14 residues. For the CDR3, the DNA is TGTGCCAGCAGCCCTCCGGGAGTGTTTGAAAAACTGTTTTTT. Encoded protein: CASSPPGVFEKLFF.

The rearrangement uses TRBV6-8 and TRBJ2-7; tentatively, D is TRBD2 (6 bases). Germline V gene data show CDR1 as MNHGY and CDR2 as SAAAGT. This CDR3 is built from 14 residues. The V and J ends lost 3 bases and 5 bases respectively, with 14 bases between them. The CDR3 region is CASSYGGSSNEQYF. Here the CDR3 DNA reads TGTGCCAGCAGTTATGGAGGGAGCAGCAACGAGCAGTACTTC.

There are a few counts of this clone. This CDR3 is CASSPEGVSTF. The CDR3 nucleotides read TGTGCCAGCAGCCCCGAAGGGGTCTCTACCTTC. The chain recombines TRBV7-9 with TRBJ1-2; a weak D match, TRBD1 (5 bases). Germline V gene lookup returns CDR1 SEHNR and CDR2 FQNEAQ (reference sequence). The CDR3 sequence is 11 residues long. V gave up 5 bases and J gave up 14 bases, with 15 bases separating them. Full variable domain (rest looked up from reference TRBV7-9 and TRBJ1-2): DTGVSQNPRHKITKRGQNVTFRCDPISEHNRLYWYRQTLGQGPEFLTYFQNEAQLEKSRLLSDRFSAERPKGSFSTLEIQRTEQGDSAMYLCASSPEGVSTFGSGTRLTVV.

This sequence joins TRBV5-1 and TRBJ2-1; 7 positions agree with TRBD1. From germline, CDR1 is SGHRS and CDR2 YFSETQ. Trimming removed 3 bases from V and 7 bases from J; junction bases left unmatched: 7. This CDR3 contains 14 residues. Here the CDR3 reads CASSSGTVGNEQFF. The CDR3, as DNA: TGCGCCAGCAGCTCCGGGACAGTAGGTAATGAGCAGTTCTTC.